This entry describes one T cell receptor beta chain. The antigen remains undetermined. Amplification used 60 Vbeta primers and 13 Jbeta primers. Sequencing used immunoSEQ multiplex PCR; TCRdb keeps in-frame clones, though not all of them. The sample table includes 110,000 to 150,000 clones. The sample belongs to a study of cytomegalovirus exposure and HLA in healthy donors. Study-wide points: It was assumed in the presence/absence analyses that sequencing depth was roughly uniform across donors. As a later analysis showed, a missense DCLRE1C variant was linked to trimming of TCR beta V- and J-genes.

Germline-derived CDR1 and CDR2 are GTSNPN and SVGIG (reference sequence). This CDR3 has 15 residues. Trimming cost V 0 bases and J 5 bases; bases outside gene matches: 2. This chain links TRBV30 with TRBJ2-3; 13 bases align to TRBD2. This sequence originates from a male donor in good health and CMV-seronegative. The sequencing sample was made of PBMCs. The CDR3 DNA is TGTGCCTGGAGTGTACTAGCGGGAGGGGTAGATACGCAGTATTTT. This sequence encodes CAWSVLAGGVDTQYF.